A selection of T cell receptor beta chains follows, all from one sample in a study of vaccination and CD4 T cells after COVID-19. TCRdb processed the PCR reads anew with MiXCR; each CDR3 protein has one entry. This table has about 14,000 distinct CDR3 sequences, 50% to 55% appearing once. For these TCRs, the target antigens are not known. Sequencing input: CD4+ T cells from blood, cultured in vitro. The receptors derive from a human donor who had recovered from COVID-19. CDR3s include the opening cysteine and the closing phenylalanine or tryptophan. A D gene is named only where the DNA matches it firmly. The size field is filled for only some rows; it gives once, few, many or a size class.

clone_size	d_call	j_call	v_call	cdr3_length	cdr3_aa	cdr3_nt
-	-	TRBJ2-7	TRBV12-3/TRBV12-4	13	CASSPRTVYEQYF	TGTGCCAGCAGTCCGCGGACAGTCTACGAGCAGTACTTC
-	-	TRBJ2-1	TRBV6-5	13	CASSWGRDGEQFF	TGTGCCAGCAGTTGGGGCAGGGACGGTGAGCAGTTCTTC
few	TRBD1	TRBJ1-6	TRBV6-1	14	CASCGTASNSPLHF	TGTGCCAGCTGCGGGACAGCGAGTAATTCACCCCTCCACTTT
few	-	TRBJ1-3	TRBV20-1	16	CSARPGQSFWGNTIYF	TGCAGTGCTAGGCCAGGACAGTCCTTTTGGGGAAACACCATATATTTT
few	-	TRBJ2-3	TRBV20-1	15	CSAKLAGGYTDTQYF	TGCAGTGCAAAGTTGGCTGGCGGATACACAGATACGCAGTATTTT
-	TRBD2	TRBJ2-3	TRBV4-2	19	CASSQDKSGRATSTDTQYF	TGTGCCAGCAGCCAAGATAAGAGTGGGAGGGCGACTAGCACAGATACGCAGTATTTT
-	-	TRBJ1-1	TRBV5-4	13	CASRMGENTEAFF	TGTGCCAGCAGAATGGGGGAAAACACTGAAGCTTTCTTT
once	-	TRBJ1-1	TRBV6-1	13	CASKYLVNTEAFF	TGTGCCAGCAAGTACTTAGTCAACACTGAAGCTTTCTTT
-	-	TRBJ1-3	TRBV28	12	CASSPLGNTIYF	TGTGCCAGCAGTCCACTGGGAAACACCATATATTTT
-	-	TRBJ1-1	TRBV7-9	14	CASSLGGANTEAFF	TGTGCCAGCAGCTTAGGTGGAGCGAACACTGAAGCTTTCTTT
-	-	TRBJ1-1	TRBV6-2/TRBV6-3	13	CASSPDGNTEAFF	TGTGCCAGCAGTCCGGACGGGAACACTGAAGCTTTCTTT
few	TRBD2	TRBJ2-3	TRBV12-3/TRBV12-4	14	CASSPSGAPDTQYF	TGTGCCAGCAGCCCTAGCGGGGCCCCAGATACGCAGTATTTT
few	-	TRBJ1-5	TRBV15	12	CATSRFNQPQHF	TGTGCCACCAGCAGGTTCAATCAGCCCCAGCATTTT
-	TRBD1	TRBJ1-2	TRBV24-1	14	CATSDSGGGFGYTF	TGTGCCACCAGTGATTCAGGGGGCGGTTTCGGCTACACCTTC
few	-	TRBJ2-3	TRBV6-1	13	CASSELATDTQYF	TGTGCCAGCAGCGAACTAGCCACAGATACGCAGTATTTT
-	TRBD1	TRBJ1-2	TRBV28	14	CASSLKDRFSGYTF	TGTGCCAGCAGTTTAAAGGACAGGTTTTCCGGCTACACCTTC
-	TRBD2	TRBJ2-3	TRBV12-3/TRBV12-4	14	CASNPSGRKDTQYF	TGTGCCAGCAATCCTAGCGGGAGAAAAGATACGCAGTATTTT
few	TRBD1	TRBJ1-2	TRBV19	16	CASSTTGTGGVYGYTF	TGTGCCAGTAGTACGACCGGGACAGGGGGTGTCTATGGCTACACCTTC
few	-	TRBJ1-2	TRBV11-1	14	CASRPQGPGGGYTF	TGTGCCAGCAGGCCCCAGGGTCCGGGGGGTGGCTACACCTTC
few	-	TRBJ2-4	TRBV6-2/TRBV6-3	15	CASSLGLLAKNIQYF	TGTGCCAGCAGTTTGGGACTCCTAGCCAAAAACATTCAGTACTTC
-	-	TRBJ1-1	TRBV20-1	13	CSAEGQSNTEAFF	TGCAGTGCCGAGGGACAATCGAACACTGAAGCTTTCTTT
-	TRBD2	TRBJ2-7	TRBV28	15	CASSLVVAGLHEQYF	TGTGCCAGCAGTTTAGTAGTAGCGGGATTACACGAGCAGTACTTC
-	-	TRBJ2-1	TRBV19	14	CASSITGYQGEQFF	TGTGCCAGTAGTATCACGGGCTACCAAGGAGAGCAGTTCTTC
-	-	TRBJ1-5	TRBV6-5	14	CASSYSDSHQPQHF	TGTGCCAGCAGTTACTCGGACAGCCATCAGCCCCAGCATTTT
once	TRBD2	TRBJ2-7	TRBV28	15	CASTSQLAGRYEQYF	TGTGCCAGCACCTCTCAGCTAGCGGGGCGATACGAGCAGTACTTC
few	TRBD2	TRBJ2-3	TRBV9	21	CASSQTGGGLAGGPRTDTQYF	TGTGCCAGCAGCCAAACGGGCGGAGGACTAGCGGGAGGGCCCCGCACAGATACGCAGTATTTT
-	-	TRBJ2-7	TRBV6-1	15	CASIAEETSSYEQYF	TGTGCCAGCATCGCAGAAGAGACCAGCTCCTACGAGCAGTACTTC
few	-	TRBJ1-1	TRBV6-1	18	CASSARVPQGGRNTEAFF	TGTGCCAGCAGTGCACGGGTCCCCCAAGGGGGTAGGAACACTGAAGCTTTCTTT
-	-	TRBJ1-6	TRBV10-3	13	CAISGPHNSPLHF	TGTGCCATCAGTGGGCCCCATAATTCACCCCTCCACTTT
few	-	TRBJ2-3	TRBV6-1	16	CASSVDEGVRGDTQYF	TGTGCCAGCAGTGTGGACGAGGGAGTGCGGGGAGATACGCAGTATTTT
-	-	TRBJ2-7	TRBV15	16	CATSRDLGGYTYEQYF	TGTGCCACCAGCAGAGATCTTGGGGGATACACCTACGAGCAGTACTTC
few	TRBD2	TRBJ2-1	TRBV7-8	18	CASSLGLAGGIMDNEQFF	TGTGCCAGCAGCTTAGGACTAGCGGGGGGGATAATGGACAATGAGCAGTTCTTC
once	-	TRBJ1-2	TRBV14	14	CASSQVPGNYGYTF	TGTGCCAGCAGCCAAGTTCCGGGCAACTATGGCTACACCTTC
-	TRBD1	TRBJ1-6	TRBV6-5	17	CASSLVLKQGANSPLHF	TGTGCCAGCAGTTTGGTCCTCAAGCAGGGGGCGAATTCACCCCTCCACTTT
-	-	TRBJ2-7	TRBV11-2	20	CASSLDGLLATAASSYEQYF	TGTGCCAGCAGCTTAGATGGACTTTTAGCAACAGCTGCAAGCTCCTACGAGCAGTACTTC
few	TRBD1	TRBJ1-2	TRBV27	13	CASSRTGNYGYTF	TGTGCCAGCAGCCGGACAGGGAACTATGGCTACACCTTC
few	-	TRBJ2-1	TRBV12-3/TRBV12-4	15	CASSLGHTIHNEQFF	TGTGCCAGCAGTTTAGGACATACCATCCACAATGAGCAGTTCTTC
-	-	TRBJ1-2	TRBV6-1	14	CASRPMKGDYGYTF	TGTGCCAGCAGACCCATGAAGGGGGACTATGGCTACACCTTC
-	-	TRBJ1-5	TRBV7-2	14	CASSSIEGSQPQHF	TGTGCCAGCAGCTCTATTGAAGGGTCCCAGCCCCAGCATTTT
-	-	TRBJ2-5	TRBV2	14	CASSPKYPQETQYF	TGTGCCAGCAGTCCGAAGTACCCCCAAGAGACCCAGTACTTC